This T cell receptor (beta chain) was observed in a study of CD4 T cells in relation to SARS-CoV-2 and coronaviruses (dated by TCRdb to about 2021). Regarding the research as a whole: Across all 12 patients in the convalescent cohort, the median age was roughly 38 years, with a range of roughly 20 to 75 years. The approximately 12 convalescent patients included 8 males and 4 females; two subjects were Hispanic. Using patient-derived lymphoblastoid cell lines, the shared crossreactive spike epitopes were mapped to their HLA restriction. At the level of individual TCR clonotypes, the study evaluated whether memory CD4+ T cells crossreact between the spike proteins of SARS-CoV-2 and those of common cold coronaviruses. Samples from a few pre-COVID donors and the naive versus memory experiments were sequenced with the Adaptive Biotechnologies TCR-sequencing kit; other data were Illumina-based. For other donors in the study, expansion assays were sequenced with a different, Illumina-based TCR-beta assay.

DNA from uncultured naive and memory CD4+ T cells underwent immunoSEQ TCR-beta sequencing at deep resolution. The published analysis was carried out like this. Preprocessing removed nonproductive sequences and CDR3s not starting with C, not ending with F or W, or shorter than 7 amino acids. Cultured and uncultured naive and memory CD4+ repertoires were searched for CDR3s previously identified as spike- and CEF-reactive. CDR3 homology was quantified as pairwise Levenshtein distance, calculated with the stringdist R package after three terminal residues were trimmed from each end. TCRdb took over this immuneACCESS table, retaining in-frame rearrangements with V and J assigned. Such tables are incomplete; in checked studies, under half of the missing clones stem from an unresolved V gene, and the remainder is unexplained. V, J and clone size were drawn from that table, and D and trimming were deduced from the DNA. The sample table contains tens of thousands of clones; only one count was recorded for more than 75% of them. More than 7% of the sample is held by the ten biggest clonotypes.

What the study reported, not specific to this receptor: The study was constrained by small numbers of patients and of tested TCRs. Pre-pandemic and post-infection samples were not both contributed by any donor, so tracing of the source of pre-existing responses was limited. Significantly weaker SARS-CoV-2-driven expansion was shown by crossreactive clones than by monoreactive clones, consistent with antigenic imprinting. Crossreactivity analysis centred on spike protein, so crossreactivity against other viral proteins was not assessed. Memory CD4+ clonotypes crossrecognizing SARS-CoV-2 and at least one common cold coronavirus spike were found in about 61% of donors. Naive versus memory sequencing indicated that memory recall responses, rather than primary responses primed during culture, are detected by the assay.

The CDR3 runs 14 residues from the cysteine to the phenylalanine. The CDR3 DNA has 42 bases and is translated from base 1. CDR1 is given as SNHLY and CDR2 as FYNNEI, both from the germline V gene. V drops 2 bases and J drops 0 bases, leaving 6 bases in between. Naive and memory CD4+ T cells were separated from cryopreserved PBMCs through CD4 enrichment, which was followed by EasySep naive CD4+ T cell enrichment. PBMCs were isolated from leukapheresis product or whole blood by Ficoll-Paque PLUS gradient centrifugation. The PBMCs went either fresh into the expansion assay or into cryopreservation at -140 degrees C. The QIAamp Micro DNA Kit was used to extract genomic DNA from the CD4+ T cells. As regards this clone: Its antigen specificity is not known. Per-base qualities were not stored, and no clone one base away is much larger.

The rearranged chain carries TRBV2 and TRBJ2-3, with no D gene named confidently. Sequencing was performed on memory CD4+ T cells from PBMCs. The cell subset or site label for this specimen denotes: memory (non-naive) CD4+ T cells. This sequence was found in an adult with COVID-19. The CDR3 corresponds to CASSERTSTDTQYF. The nucleotide sequence is TGTGCCAGCAGTGAACGTACTAGCACAGATACGCAGTATTTT.